The table lists the clone carrying this T cell receptor beta chain with a few counts. Its matching antigen is unknown. Expressed TCRB transcripts were sequenced because the isolated RNA had all been reverse transcribed beforehand. The assay was immunoSEQ multiplex PCR, and TCRdb's table has in-frame clones only and misses some. The sample holds 900,000 or so clones, under 20% seen once. The V gene end was trimmed by 6 bases and the J gene end by 2 bases; junction bases not matched to a gene: 6. The CDR3 is 14 residues long. Germline-derived CDR1 and CDR2 are MDHEN and SYDVKM. This sample is part of a study of beta chain features in type 1 diabetes. Whole-study results and caveats: In comparison with healthy donors, patients had naive, central memory and Treg TCRB repertoires that appeared more similar. Patients with type 1 diabetes carried fewer insertions and had more deletions at their VDJ junctions. Moderately but significantly shorter TCRB CDR3s were found in Type 1 diabetes patients in all four CD4+ subsets.

Using CD45RO/CCR7/CD25/CD127/CD95/CD27, CD4+ naive, central memory, regulatory and stem cell-like memory cells were sorted. The sequencing input was naive CD4+ T cells from blood. The V gene is TRBV28, the J gene TRBJ2-7; 8 bases are a match to TRBD2. The TCR originated in a woman under 30 in good health. CDR3 sequence: CASSDPGLAYEQYF. The CDR3 bases are TGTGCCAGCAGCGACCCGGGACTAGCCTACGAGCAGTACTTC.